This entry lists 17 T cell receptor beta chains sequenced from one sample in a study of control samples from healthy donors and cancer patients. The repertoire was sequenced with immunoSEQ multiplex PCR; TCRdb's copy has only in-frame clones and lacks some. The table records over 20,000 clones, around four fifths of them present only once. The sample comprised PBMCs. Receptor source: a man aged 55 to 70 with colorectal cancer.

The V call is TRBV10-1, the J call TRBJ2-2; 10 nucleotides align to TRBD2. Germline CDR1 is WNHNN and CDR2 is SYGVQD (reference sequence). Trimming cost V 5 bases and J 2 bases; bases outside gene matches: 5. CDR3 length: 16 residues. The CDR3 DNA follows: TGCGCCAGCAGTTCTAGCGGGGGCCTCAACACCGGGGAGCTGTTTTTT. It translates to CASSSSGGLNTGELFF.

In this sample, this clone turned up a few times. The V and J genes are TRBV30 and TRBJ1-2, with D tentatively TRBD1 (6 bases). The V and J ends lost 0 bases and 10 bases respectively, with 15 bases between them. The CDR3 runs to 13 residues. CDR1 and CDR2 from the germline V gene are GTSNPN and SVGIG (reference sequence). Here the CDR3 reads CAWSVRGQGLYTF. The CDR3 coding sequence is TGTGCCTGGAGTGTACGAGGGCAGGGGCTCTACACCTTC. Full variable domain (missing parts from reference TRBV30 and TRBJ1-2): SQTIHQWPATLVQPVGSPLSLECTVEGTSNPNLYWYRQAAGRGLQLLFYSVGIGQISSEVPQNLSASRPQDRQFILSSKKLLLSDSGFYLCAWSVRGQGLYTFGSGTRLTVV.

The chain uses TRBV20-1 and TRBJ1-4; D uncertain. Germline assignment: CDR1 DFQATT and CDR2 SNEGSKA (reference sequence). This CDR3 is built from 14 residues. V lost 3 bases and J lost 4, with 12 bases in between. CDR3 coding DNA: TGCAGTGCTAGTTTTCGCCTAGATAATGAAAAACTGTTTTTT. Translated, it gives CSASFRLDNEKLFF.

The rearrangement uses TRBV24-1 and TRBJ2-3, with TRBD2 matching over 8 bases. This CDR3 region has 14 residues. The J segment lost 3 bases and the V segment lost 5 bases, leaving 3 bases of the junction unmatched. CDR1 KGHDR and CDR2 SFDVKD come from the germline V gene. CDR3 protein: CATSAPGGTDTQYF. CDR3 nucleotide sequence: TGTGCCACCAGTGCCCCGGGGGGGACAGATACGCAGTATTTT.

CDR3 sequence: CASSQSQGRGSTEAFF. The CDR3 coding sequence is TGCGCCAGCAGTCAAAGTCAGGGCAGGGGGAGCACTGAAGCTTTCTTT. The chain couples TRBV23-1 to TRBJ1-1, with 7 bases fitting TRBD1. TRBV23-1 is an ORF; its function is uncertain. The trim removed 2 bases at V and 4 bases at J, leaving 10 bases unmatched. The CDR3 has 16 amino acids.

The DNA of the CDR3 is TGTGCCAGCAGCTTACGTAGCGCGGGGAGCGTCCACAATGAGCAGTTCTTC. Encoded protein: CASSLRSAGSVHNEQFF. V usage is TRBV7-2 and J usage is TRBJ2-1, with TRBD2 as a possible D gene (6 bases). Trimming took off 2 bases at V and 5 bases at J, with 19 bases between the two ends. The germline CDR1 and CDR2 sequences are SGHTA and FQGNSA. This CDR3 spans 17 amino acids.

This clone is a singleton in its sample. The chain links TRBV19 to TRBJ2-1; D is uncertain. Germline V gene data show CDR1 as LNHDA and CDR2 as SQIVND (reference sequence). The CDR3 is 13 amino acids. Trimming cost V 3 bases and J 5 bases, with 8 bases left between them. CDR3 sequence: CASSMNRDNEQFF. In DNA form, the CDR3 reads TGTGCCAGTAGTATGAACCGGGACAATGAGCAGTTCTTC.

This clone was found once. The V gene is TRBV19, the J gene TRBJ1-6, with D hard to call. V was pared by 4 bases and J by 12 bases, with 16 bases between. Germline-derived CDR1 and CDR2 are LNHDA and SQIVND (reference sequence). There are 14 residues in the CDR3. CDR3 protein: CASSKTYPPGPLHF. CDR3 nucleotide sequence: TGTGCCAGTAGTAAAACCTATCCCCCGGGACCCCTCCACTTT.

This chain joins TRBV14 and TRBJ2-2, with D possibly matching TRBD2 (5 bases). Trimming pared 3 bases from V and 4 bases from J, leaving 15 bases between. In germline, CDR1 is SGHDN, CDR2 FVKESK. The CDR3 sequence is 16 residues long. CDR3 DNA: TGTGCCAGCAGCCACGAACTAGTTCGGGGCACCGGGGAGCTGTTTTTT. Protein sequence: CASSHELVRGTGELFF.

This clone turned up a few times. The chain combines TRBV24-1 with TRBJ2-1, with 9 bases matching TRBD2. Trimming removed 4 bases from V and 4 bases from J; junction bases left unmatched: 4. Germline V lookup: CDR1 KGHDR, CDR2 SFDVKD. There are 15 residues in the CDR3. The CDR3 nucleotides read TGTGCCACCAGTGACGCGGGGGGGCAGTACAATGAGCAGTTCTTC. This translates into CATSDAGGQYNEQFF.

The gene calls are TRBV30 and TRBJ2-1, with unresolved D. CDR3 size: 12 residues. CDR1 and CDR2 (germline): GTSNPN, SVGIG (reference sequence). With 2 bases removed from V and 9 bases from J, the gap between germline ends came to 11 bases. The CDR3 sequence: CAWSLYAAEQFF. DNA of the CDR3: TGTGCCTGGAGTCTGTATGCGGCTGAGCAGTTCTTC. The full variable domain, with the rest looked up from reference TRBV30 and TRBJ2-1, is SQTIHQWPATLVQPVGSPLSLECTVEGTSNPNLYWYRQAAGRGLQLLFYSVGIGQISSEVPQNLSASRPQDRQFILSSKKLLLSDSGFYLCAWSLYAAEQFFGPGTRLTVL.

This clone was recorded once. The CDR3 region is CASSEGFQGGNSPLHF. DNA for the CDR3: TGTGCCAGCAGTGAAGGCTTTCAGGGGGGAAATTCACCCCTCCACTTT. The V gene is TRBV2, the J gene TRBJ1-6; 7 bases align to TRBD1. Germline V gene data show CDR1 as SNHLY and CDR2 as FYNNEI. The CDR3 extends over 16 amino acids. Trimming cost V 1 base and J 7 bases; bases outside gene matches: 7. Looking up the rest from reference TRBV2 and TRBJ1-6 gives the full variable domain: EPEVTQTPSHQVTQMGQEVILRCVPISNHLYFYWYRQILGQKVEFLVSFYNNEISEKSEIFDDQFSVERPDGSNFTLKIRSTKLEDSAMYFCASSEGFQGGNSPLHFGNGTRLTVT.

This clone was counted once. The chain couples TRBV6-5 to TRBJ2-7, with no clear D. Germline loops: CDR1 MNHEY, CDR2 SVGAGI. The CDR3 runs 14 residues. V dropped 6 bases and J dropped 0 bases, with 12 bases sitting between them. The CDR3 coding sequence is TGTGCCAGCAGCCCCGTAAAGAGCTCCTACGAGCAGTACTTC. Translating it yields CASSPVKSSYEQYF.

This rearrangement joins TRBV7-9 to TRBJ2-1; 9 positions match TRBD1. CDR3 length: 15 amino acids. Per the germline V gene, CDR1 is SEHNR and CDR2 is FQNEAQ (reference sequence). The trim removed 8 bases at V and 5 bases at J, leaving 10 bases unmatched. CDR3 DNA sequence: TGTGCCAGCTTAGGAGAGGACAGGGGAGACAATGAGCAGTTCTTC. Its translation is CASLGEDRGDNEQFF.

This clone was detected once. This chain links TRBV3-1 (or the pseudogene TRBV3-2) with TRBJ1-2; D gene unclear. CDR3 size: 16 residues. Germline loops: CDR1 LGHDT, CDR2 YNNKEL (reference sequence). Trimming pared 0 bases from V and 2 bases from J, leaving 13 bases between. The CDR3 sequence is CASSQEAVQANYGYTF. In nucleotides, the CDR3 is TGTGCCAGCAGCCAAGAGGCAGTCCAAGCGAACTATGGCTACACCTTC.

V is TRBV27 and J is TRBJ2-2, with D uncertain. This CDR3 has 14 residues. V lost 6 bases to trimming and J lost 0 bases, with 8 bases between them. The germline V gene has CDR1 MNHEY and CDR2 SMNVEV (reference sequence). CDR3 residues: CASSGSANTGELFF. The CDR3 region has the DNA TGTGCCAGCAGCGGAAGCGCGAACACCGGGGAGCTGTTTTTT.

The rearrangement links TRBV21-1 to TRBJ1-1. TRBV21-1 is recorded as a pseudogene. This CDR3 contains 14 residues. The CDR3 DNA is TGTGCCAGCAGCAGAGGGAGACAGCCCACTGAAGCTTTCTTT. This gives the protein CASSRGRQPTEAFF.